This T cell receptor beta chain was sequenced during a study of T cell changes during pregnancy in multiple sclerosis (dated by TCRdb to the late 2010s). Background for the entire study: Changes in the T cell repertoire over the course of pregnancy were examined in this study in women with multiple sclerosis.

About this clone itself: Its cognate antigen has yet to be identified. Within one base of it there is no much larger clone, and no base qualities were kept.

The library relied on the immunoSEQ multiplex PCR assay. TCRdb limited this immuneACCESS table to in-frame rearrangements with V and J called. A share of clones is missing; checked studies link under half to unresolved V genes, and the rest is unexplained. The sample contains fewer than 50,000 clones, around nine tenths of them found a single time. Around 7.3% of the sample comes from the top ten. The CDR3, from cysteine to phenylalanine, totals 16 residues. Only the CDR3 region is kept as DNA, spanning 48 bases read in frame from base 1. CDR1 SGHAT and CDR2 FQNNGV are derived from the germline V gene. Between the V and J ends, shortened by 2 bases and 2 bases respectively, the junction contains 16 bases.

The sequence joins TRBV11-2 to TRBJ2-7; the D region possibly corresponds to TRBD1 (5 bases align). The clonotype originates from a female donor with multiple sclerosis, enrolled in a pregnancy study. The sample was CD8+ T cells from peripheral blood mononuclear cells, taken in the third trimester of pregnancy. The CDR3 region reads CASSLPREGIPYEQYF. The sequence in DNA is TGTGCCAGCAGCTTACCCAGGGAAGGGATTCCCTACGAGCAGTACTTC.